The rows below give T cell receptor beta chains drawn from one sample of a study of shared T cell receptors in the human thymus. TCRdb keeps only in-frame clones here, not all; method: immunoSEQ multiplex PCR. This sample has 500,000 to 750,000 clones, with roughly 90% found just once. The data also belong to a second study, concerning human thymus T cells.

The sequenced material came from thymocytes. The receptors stem from a boy under three years old with a congenital heart defect. The CDR3 runs from the conserved cysteine through the conserved F or W. The D gene is left open where the match is weak. Size values are once, few and many counts, or a class for expanded clones, and some rows have none.

abundance: .
v_gene: TRBV15
j_gene: TRBJ2-2
d_gene: .
CDR3aa: CATSRTGTNTGELFF
CDR3nt: TGTGCCACCAGCAGGACAGGCACGAACACCGGGGAGCTGTTTTTT

abundance: few
v_gene: TRBV7-2
j_gene: TRBJ2-1
d_gene: TRBD2
CDR3aa: CASNFAGDVASIQFF
CDR3nt: TGTGCCAGCAATTTTGCGGGGGATGTAGCCTCAATCCAGTTCTTC

abundance: .
v_gene: TRBV25-1
j_gene: TRBJ2-1
d_gene: .
CDR3aa: CASSECNGGYNEQFF
CDR3nt: TGTGCCAGCAGTGAATGTAACGGGGGCTACAATGAGCAGTTCTTC

abundance: .
v_gene: TRBV7-8
j_gene: TRBJ2-2
d_gene: .
CDR3aa: CASSPPRGTNTGELFF
CDR3nt: TGTGCCAGCAGCCCCCCCAGGGGAACGAACACCGGGGAGCTGTTTTTT

abundance: .
v_gene: TRBV30
j_gene: TRBJ2-1
d_gene: .
CDR3aa: CAWSVQRLYNEQFF
CDR3nt: TGTGCCTGGAGTGTACAGCGGTTGTACAATGAGCAGTTCTTC

abundance: .
v_gene: TRBV7-9
j_gene: TRBJ1-4
d_gene: TRBD1
CDR3aa: CATSTGIGEKLFF
CDR3nt: TGTGCCACTTCGACAGGGATAGGTGAAAAACTGTTTTTT

abundance: .
v_gene: TRBV9
j_gene: TRBJ2-5
d_gene: .
CDR3aa: CASSVAGGYGETQYF
CDR3nt: TGTGCCAGCAGCGTAGCGGGGGGCTACGGGGAGACCCAGTACTTC

abundance: .
v_gene: TRBV5-6
j_gene: TRBJ2-1
d_gene: TRBD2
CDR3aa: CASSFGTSGSKGGGEQFF
CDR3nt: TGTGCCAGCAGCTTTGGGACTAGCGGGAGCAAAGGCGGGGGTGAGCAGTTCTTC

abundance: .
v_gene: TRBV29-1
j_gene: TRBJ2-3
d_gene: .
CDR3aa: CSVEEGSPKTSTDTQYF
CDR3nt: TGCAGCGTTGAAGAAGGCAGCCCCAAGACTAGCACAGATACGCAGTATTTT

abundance: .
v_gene: TRBV30
j_gene: TRBJ1-3
d_gene: .
CDR3aa: CAWSGTRRRHSGNTIYF
CDR3nt: TGTGCCTGGAGTGGCACGCGGCGCCGCCACTCTGGAAACACCATATATTTT

abundance: .
v_gene: TRBV19
j_gene: TRBJ2-1
d_gene: .
CDR3aa: CASSPGSGREQFF
CDR3nt: TGTGCCAGTAGTCCCGGTTCAGGGAGGGAGCAGTTCTTC

abundance: .
v_gene: TRBV14
j_gene: TRBJ1-1
d_gene: TRBD1
CDR3aa: CASSRKTADRAGTEAFF
CDR3nt: TGTGCCAGCAGCCGAAAAACCGCGGACAGGGCGGGCACTGAAGCTTTCTTT

abundance: .
v_gene: TRBV27
j_gene: TRBJ2-2
d_gene: TRBD1
CDR3aa: CASSLWTGNTGELFF
CDR3nt: TGTGCCAGCAGTTTGTGGACAGGGAACACCGGGGAGCTGTTTTTT

abundance: few
v_gene: TRBV16
j_gene: TRBJ1-3
d_gene: .
CDR3aa: CASSQFGTSGNTIYF
CDR3nt: TGTGCCAGCAGCCAATTCGGGACATCTGGAAACACCATATATTTT

abundance: .
v_gene: TRBV4-2
j_gene: TRBJ2-7
d_gene: TRBD1
CDR3aa: CASSHQTGEDEQYF
CDR3nt: TGTGCCAGCAGCCACCAGACAGGGGAGGACGAGCAGTACTTC

abundance: .
v_gene: TRBV7-8
j_gene: TRBJ2-7
d_gene: TRBD2
CDR3aa: CASSPHAGPGLAGPYEQYF
CDR3nt: TGTGCCAGCAGCCCCCACGCAGGACCCGGACTAGCGGGACCCTACGAGCAGTACTTC

abundance: few
v_gene: TRBV19
j_gene: TRBJ1-2
d_gene: .
CDR3aa: CDSPRGTMGYGYTF
CDR3nt: TGTGACTCCCCTAGAGGTACAATGGGCTATGGCTACACCTTC

abundance: .
v_gene: TRBV6-1
j_gene: TRBJ1-4
d_gene: .
CDR3aa: CASSRRGGDEKLFF
CDR3nt: TGTGCCAGCAGTCGTCGTGGGGGCGACGAAAAACTGTTTTTT

abundance: .
v_gene: TRBV5-1
j_gene: TRBJ2-7
d_gene: TRBD2
CDR3aa: CASSSLAGGSYEQYF
CDR3nt: TGCGCCAGCAGCTCATTAGCGGGAGGGTCCTACGAGCAGTACTTC

abundance: .
v_gene: TRBV28
j_gene: TRBJ1-5
d_gene: TRBD1
CDR3aa: CASSSATGRQPQHF
CDR3nt: TGTGCCAGCAGTTCGGCGACAGGGAGGCAGCCCCAGCATTTT

abundance: few
v_gene: TRBV18
j_gene: TRBJ2-7
d_gene: .
CDR3aa: CASSPPRQGNEQYF
CDR3nt: TGTGCCAGCTCACCACCGAGGCAGGGAAACGAGCAGTACTTC

abundance: .
v_gene: TRBV30
j_gene: TRBJ1-1
d_gene: TRBD1
CDR3aa: CAWSPRDRGLNMNTEAFF
CDR3nt: TGTGCCTGGAGTCCGAGGGACAGGGGGCTTAACATGAACACTGAAGCTTTCTTT

abundance: .
v_gene: TRBV13
j_gene: TRBJ2-7
d_gene: TRBD1
CDR3aa: CASSSDRANYEQYF
CDR3nt: TGTGCCAGCAGCTCGGACAGGGCGAACTACGAGCAGTACTTC

abundance: .
v_gene: TRBV19
j_gene: TRBJ2-1
d_gene: TRBD2
CDR3aa: CASSIGGGIDNEQFF
CDR3nt: TGTGCCAGTAGTATAGGCGGGGGGATCGACAATGAGCAGTTCTTC

abundance: few
v_gene: TRBV4-1
j_gene: TRBJ1-4
d_gene: .
CDR3aa: CASSQDKLPWEKLFF
CDR3nt: TGCGCCAGCAGCCAAGACAAGCTCCCCTGGGAAAAACTGTTTTTT

abundance: few
v_gene: TRBV20-1
j_gene: TRBJ2-7
d_gene: .
CDR3aa: CSGHPTVEQYF
CDR3nt: TGCAGTGGCCATCCTACGGTCGAGCAGTACTTC

abundance: .
v_gene: TRBV27
j_gene: TRBJ1-5
d_gene: .
CDR3aa: CASSPSDRPFRQPQHF
CDR3nt: TGTGCCAGCAGTCCCTCCGACAGGCCATTTCGTCAGCCCCAGCATTTT

abundance: .
v_gene: TRBV9
j_gene: TRBJ2-1
d_gene: .
CDR3aa: CASSLVEQGRDNEQFF
CDR3nt: TGTGCCAGCAGCCTGGTTGAGCAGGGGAGGGACAATGAGCAGTTCTTC

abundance: .
v_gene: TRBV15
j_gene: TRBJ2-4
d_gene: TRBD1
CDR3aa: CATSRRDRGKNIQYF
CDR3nt: TGTGCCACCAGCAGACGAGACAGGGGGAAAAACATTCAGTACTTC

abundance: .
v_gene: TRBV6-5
j_gene: TRBJ2-7
d_gene: TRBD2
CDR3aa: CASRPPGQGLCEQYF
CDR3nt: TGTGCCAGCAGACCTCCCGGCCAGGGACTATGCGAGCAGTACTTC

abundance: .
v_gene: TRBV29-1
j_gene: TRBJ2-1
d_gene: TRBD2
CDR3aa: CSVDLGLLSYNEQFF
CDR3nt: TGCAGCGTTGATTTGGGACTACTATCCTACAATGAGCAGTTCTTC

abundance: .
v_gene: TRBV5-6
j_gene: TRBJ2-7
d_gene: .
CDR3aa: CASSFCQGYEQYF
CDR3nt: TGTGCCAGCAGCTTCTGCCAGGGGTACGAGCAGTACTTC

abundance: .
v_gene: TRBV7-9
j_gene: TRBJ2-7
d_gene: TRBD1
CDR3aa: CASSSHSGTALRSYEQYF
CDR3nt: TGTGCCAGCAGCTCCCACTCGGGGACAGCCCTAAGAAGCTACGAGCAGTACTTC

abundance: .
v_gene: TRBV6-1
j_gene: TRBJ2-1
d_gene: TRBD2
CDR3aa: CASSEQGLLYNEQFF
CDR3nt: TGTGCCAGCAGTGAACAGGGACTACTCTACAATGAGCAGTTCTTC

abundance: once
v_gene: TRBV23-1
j_gene: TRBJ2-2
d_gene: TRBD2
CDR3aa: CASILGREGRVSGELFF
CDR3nt: TGCGCCAGCATCCTCGGGCGGGAGGGCCGGGTAAGCGGGGAGCTGTTTTTT

abundance: .
v_gene: TRBV7-8
j_gene: TRBJ1-2
d_gene: TRBD1
CDR3aa: CASSETGQEIDGYTF
CDR3nt: TGTGCCAGCAGCGAAACGGGACAGGAGATTGATGGCTACACCTTC

abundance: .
v_gene: TRBV27
j_gene: TRBJ2-7
d_gene: TRBD1
CDR3aa: CASSTPTGDSSYEQYF
CDR3nt: TGTGCCAGCAGCACCCCGACAGGGGATAGTTCCTACGAGCAGTACTTC